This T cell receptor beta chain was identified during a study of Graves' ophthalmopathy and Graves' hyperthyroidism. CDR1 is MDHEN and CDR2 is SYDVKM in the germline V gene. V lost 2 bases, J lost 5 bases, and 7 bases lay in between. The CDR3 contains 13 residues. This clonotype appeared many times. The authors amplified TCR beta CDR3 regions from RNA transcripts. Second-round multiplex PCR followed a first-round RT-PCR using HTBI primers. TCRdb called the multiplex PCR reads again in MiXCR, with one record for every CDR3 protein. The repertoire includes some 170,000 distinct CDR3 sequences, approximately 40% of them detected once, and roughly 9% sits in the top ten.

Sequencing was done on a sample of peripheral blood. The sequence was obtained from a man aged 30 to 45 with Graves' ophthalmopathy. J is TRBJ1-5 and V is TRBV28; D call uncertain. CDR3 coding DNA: TGTGCCAGCAGTTTAGAGGCTCATCAGCCCCAGCATTTT. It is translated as CASSLEAHQPQHF.